Sequencing of this T cell receptor beta chain was carried out in a study of T cell changes during pregnancy in multiple sclerosis (dated by TCRdb to the late 2010s). With regard to the full study: The study looked at changes in the T cell repertoire across pregnancy in women with multiple sclerosis.

As to this clone: Its antigen target is currently unknown. No per-base quality is available; no much larger clone lies one base away.

V and J are truncated by 3 bases and 5 bases respectively, leaving an intervening sequence of 14 bases. The germline V gene (reference sequence) sets CDR1 to LNHDA and CDR2 to SQIVND. Its CDR3 holds 14 amino acids, cysteine through phenylalanine. Only the CDR3 DNA is retained, 42 bases long and in frame from the first base. The library was generated by the immunoSEQ multiplex PCR assay. Here the immuneACCESS table is served through TCRdb, limited to in-frame sequences with V and J called. Missing clones are a known gap in these copies; in checked studies unresolved V genes cover under half, and the rest lacks a known reason. The sample table holds approximately 120,000 clones, of which about 96% were seen once. The ten top clones hold around 0.46% of the sample.

The rearranged segments are TRBV19 and TRBJ2-7; the D gene is perhaps TRBD2, on 5 matching bases. Material: peripheral blood, obtained after pregnancy. The receptor's source is a female donor with multiple sclerosis, enrolled in a pregnancy study. CDR3 region: CASSIRGPAHEQYF. The DNA sequence is given as TGTGCCAGTAGTATCCGAGGGCCGGCCCACGAGCAGTACTTC.